The rows below give T cell receptor beta chains drawn from one sample of a study of cytomegalovirus exposure and HLA in healthy donors. Method: immunoSEQ multiplex PCR; TCRdb's copy keeps in-frame clones and lacks some. The sample consists of about 160,000 clones, approximately 75% of them appearing once. The material sequenced was PBMCs. These receptor sequences come from a woman aged 18-29 years in good health and CMV-seronegative. The CDR3 runs from the conserved cysteine through the conserved F or W. D genes are given only for firm matches. Where a row states a size, it is once, few, many or the class of an expanded clone; other rows omit it.

size: few; V: TRBV5-4; length: 15; J: TRBJ1-2; D: .; DNA: TGTGCCAGCAGCTTGGCGTCAGGGGCTAACTATGGCTACACCTTC; CDR3: CASSLASGANYGYTF
size: .; V: TRBV5-1; length: 15; J: TRBJ2-6; D: .; DNA: TGCGCCAGCAGCTTGGGTGGGACTGGGGCCAATGTCCTGACTTTC; CDR3: CASSLGGTGANVLTF
size: once; V: TRBV11-2; length: 15; J: TRBJ2-7; D: .; DNA: TGTGCCAGCAGCTTAGATCCCAGGATAGGCTACGAGCAGTACTTC; CDR3: CASSLDPRIGYEQYF
size: .; V: TRBV12-5; length: 13; J: TRBJ2-2; D: .; DNA: TGTGCTAGTGGGTCGGGGGTATCCGGGGAGCTGTTTTTT; CDR3: CASGSGVSGELFF
size: .; V: TRBV29-1; length: 14; J: TRBJ2-2; D: .; DNA: TGCAGCGTTGCCCCTAGCATCCTCACCGGGGAGCTGTTTTTT; CDR3: CSVAPSILTGELFF
size: .; V: TRBV5-1; length: 13; J: TRBJ2-1; D: .; DNA: TGCGCCAGCAGCTTCCAGGGCGAGTACGAGCAGTTCTTC; CDR3: CASSFQGEYEQFF
size: .; V: TRBV5-1; length: 17; J: TRBJ2-7; D: .; DNA: TGCGCCAGCAGCTTGGCCGGCGTGACTAGTGCCTCCTACGAGCAGTACTTC; CDR3: CASSLAGVTSASYEQYF
size: .; V: TRBV15; length: 17; J: TRBJ1-5; D: .; DNA: TGTGCCACCAGCAGAGTTTTGGGAGAGAGGAGCAATCAGCCCCAGCATTTT; CDR3: CATSRVLGERSNQPQHF
size: .; V: TRBV7-3; length: 16; J: TRBJ2-1; D: .; DNA: TGTGCCAGCAGCTTAAGTGGCTCAACCGGGGGCAATGAGCAGTTCTTC; CDR3: CASSLSGSTGGNEQFF
size: .; V: TRBV6-5; length: 14; J: TRBJ2-2; D: .; DNA: TGTGCCAGCAGTTATAGGCGGAGCCGCGGGGAGCTGTTTTTT; CDR3: CASSYRRSRGELFF
size: .; V: TRBV19; length: 15; J: TRBJ2-1; D: TRBD2; DNA: TGTGCCAGTAGTCCCAACCGACTAGCGCGGGATGAGCAGTTCTTC; CDR3: CASSPNRLARDEQFF
size: .; V: TRBV9; length: 13; J: TRBJ2-1; D: TRBD2; DNA: TGTGCCAGCAGCGTCGGGGGGGACAATGAGCAGTTCTTC; CDR3: CASSVGGDNEQFF
size: .; V: TRBV7-8; length: 14; J: TRBJ1-2; D: .; DNA: TGTGCCAGCAGCCCCGGGACACCCGGCGGTGGCTACACCTTC; CDR3: CASSPGTPGGGYTF
size: .; V: TRBV7-9; length: 17; J: TRBJ2-3; D: .; DNA: TGTGCCAGCAGCCCCGCGGAGAGGCAAATCAGTACAGATACGCAGTATTTT; CDR3: CASSPAERQISTDTQYF
size: .; V: TRBV7-8; length: 15; J: TRBJ2-2; D: TRBD1; DNA: TGTGCCAGCAGCCCGAGGGACAGGGCGACCGGGGAGCTGTTTTTT; CDR3: CASSPRDRATGELFF
size: once; V: TRBV28; length: 13; J: TRBJ2-5; D: TRBD2; DNA: TGTGCCAGCAGTTTGGGAGGGCGGGAGACCCAGTACTTC; CDR3: CASSLGGRETQYF
size: once; V: TRBV5-1; length: 15; J: TRBJ2-5; D: .; DNA: TGCGCCAGCAGCTTGGGAAGGGGGGGCCAAGAGACCCAGTACTTC; CDR3: CASSLGRGGQETQYF
size: .; V: TRBV9; length: 15; J: TRBJ2-1; D: TRBD1; DNA: TGTGCCAGCAGCGGTGGCCCAGGACAGGGCAATGAGCAGTTCTTC; CDR3: CASSGGPGQGNEQFF
size: .; V: TRBV5-4; length: 13; J: TRBJ1-2; D: TRBD1; DNA: TGTGCCAGCAGCCCGGACAGGTACTATGGCTACACCTTC; CDR3: CASSPDRYYGYTF
size: once; V: TRBV5-1; length: 14; J: TRBJ2-5; D: .; DNA: TGCGCCAGCAGCTTTGATGAGGGCAGCGAGACCCAGTACTTC; CDR3: CASSFDEGSETQYF
size: few; V: TRBV10-1; length: 14; J: TRBJ2-2; D: .; DNA: TGCGCCAGCAGTTCAGAGGCGAGGGCCGGGGAGCTGTTTTTT; CDR3: CASSSEARAGELFF
size: .; V: TRBV21-1; length: 15; J: TRBJ2-7; D: .; DNA: TGTGCCAGAAGAAACTGGGGGACACCTCCCTACGAGCAGTACTTC; CDR3: CARRNWGTPPYEQYF
size: .; V: TRBV5-6; length: 16; J: TRBJ2-7; D: TRBD1; DNA: TGTGCCAGCAGCTCATGGACAGGGGTCCGGTTCTACGAGCAGTACTTC; CDR3: CASSSWTGVRFYEQYF
size: .; V: TRBV5-1; length: 14; J: TRBJ1-5; D: .; DNA: TGCGCCAGCAGCTTGGAGAGTGGCAATCAGCCCCAGCATTTT; CDR3: CASSLESGNQPQHF
size: .; V: TRBV6-5; length: 14; J: TRBJ2-5; D: .; DNA: TGTGCCAGCAGTTACAAGGGACTCCAAGAGACCCAGTACTTC; CDR3: CASSYKGLQETQYF
size: .; V: TRBV9; length: 16; J: TRBJ1-1; D: .; DNA: TGTGCCAGCAGCGTAGGCGCGGGGCCAGCCAACACTGAAGCTTTCTTT; CDR3: CASSVGAGPANTEAFF
size: .; V: TRBV7-6; length: 16; J: TRBJ2-1; D: TRBD2; DNA: TGTGCCAGCAGCTTAATTAGCGGGGGGGTTTACAATGAGCAGTTCTTC; CDR3: CASSLISGGVYNEQFF
size: once; V: TRBV27; length: 15; J: TRBJ1-5; D: .; DNA: TGTGCCAGCAGTTTATCGGGGGGGGGCCGACAGCCCCAGCATTTT; CDR3: CASSLSGGGRQPQHF
size: .; V: TRBV7-7; length: 14; J: TRBJ2-2; D: TRBD1; DNA: TGTGCTAGCAGCTTAGGCCAGGGGGCCGGGGAGCTGTTTTTT; CDR3: CASSLGQGAGELFF
size: .; V: TRBV28; length: 13; J: TRBJ1-2; D: TRBD1; DNA: TGTGCCAGCAGGACCGACAGGGTAGGAGGCTACACCTTC; CDR3: CASRTDRVGGYTF
size: .; V: TRBV4-1; length: 15; J: TRBJ1-5; D: .; DNA: TGCGCCAGCAGCCAAGATATGGGCCAAGAACAGCCCCAGCATTTT; CDR3: CASSQDMGQEQPQHF
size: few; V: TRBV7-8; length: 15; J: TRBJ2-3; D: TRBD1; DNA: TGTGCCAGCACCAGAACAGGGGGCAATACAGATACGCAGTATTTT; CDR3: CASTRTGGNTDTQYF
size: .; V: TRBV10-3; length: 15; J: TRBJ1-1; D: TRBD1; DNA: TGTGCCATCAGTGGGACAGGGCAACCGAACACTGAAGCTTTCTTT; CDR3: CAISGTGQPNTEAFF
size: .; V: TRBV6-1; length: 15; J: TRBJ1-5; D: .; DNA: TGTGCCAGCAGTACCCAGGGGATTTCTGTTCAGCCCCAGCATTTT; CDR3: CASSTQGISVQPQHF
size: .; V: TRBV7-9; length: 15; J: TRBJ1-1; D: .; DNA: TGTGCCAGCAGCTGGAACGACAGGAGGAACACTGAAGCTTTCTTT; CDR3: CASSWNDRRNTEAFF
size: .; V: TRBV10-2; length: 14; J: TRBJ1-1; D: .; DNA: TGCGCCAGCAGTCTTGGACAGCTGAACACTGAAGCTTTCTTT; CDR3: CASSLGQLNTEAFF
size: .; V: TRBV18; length: 15; J: TRBJ1-6; D: TRBD1; DNA: TGTGCCAGCTCACCGGGGACAGGTTTCGATTCACCCCTCCACTTT; CDR3: CASSPGTGFDSPLHF
size: .; V: TRBV4-2; length: 16; J: TRBJ2-5; D: .; DNA: TGTGCCAGCAGCCAAGGACAAACTCAGTACCAAGAGACCCAGTACTTC; CDR3: CASSQGQTQYQETQYF
size: once; V: TRBV6-5; length: 15; J: TRBJ2-7; D: TRBD2; DNA: TGTGCCAGCAGTTACTCGGGCGGGAGCTCCTACGAGCAGTACTTC; CDR3: CASSYSGGSSYEQYF
size: few; V: TRBV18; length: 17; J: TRBJ2-4; D: .; DNA: TGTGCCAGCTCACCCGCAGGGGATTTGGCAGCCAAAAACATTCAGTACTTC; CDR3: CASSPAGDLAAKNIQYF
size: .; V: TRBV5-5; length: 17; J: TRBJ2-1; D: TRBD2; DNA: TGTGCCAGCAGCTTGGGCCTAGCGGGAGAGCCTCAGAATGAGCAGTTCTTC; CDR3: CASSLGLAGEPQNEQFF
size: .; V: TRBV29-1; length: 14; J: TRBJ2-3; D: .; DNA: TGCAGCGTTGAACCGGACACTGCCACAGATACGCAGTATTTT; CDR3: CSVEPDTATDTQYF
size: .; V: TRBV28; length: 17; J: TRBJ2-1; D: TRBD2; DNA: TGTGCCAGCAGCTACTCGGGACTAGCGGGAGGGGATAATGAGCAGTTCTTC; CDR3: CASSYSGLAGGDNEQFF
size: .; V: TRBV5-1; length: 13; J: TRBJ2-5; D: .; DNA: TGCGCCAGCAGCCTCATAGGGGCCGAGACCCAGTACTTC; CDR3: CASSLIGAETQYF
size: .; V: TRBV7-9; length: 14; J: TRBJ1-2; D: .; DNA: TGTGCCAGCAGCTTGTCACAGGAACACTATGGCTACACCTTC; CDR3: CASSLSQEHYGYTF
size: .; V: TRBV10-3; length: 15; J: TRBJ2-7; D: TRBD2; DNA: TGTGCCATCAGTGTTTGGCTAGCGGGTTCCTACGAGCAGTACTTC; CDR3: CAISVWLAGSYEQYF
size: .; V: TRBV7-8; length: 15; J: TRBJ2-2; D: .; DNA: TGTGCCAGCAGCTTAGCCCCCAGGGTCCCCGGGGAGCTGTTTTTT; CDR3: CASSLAPRVPGELFF
size: few; V: TRBV18; length: 18; J: TRBJ2-2; D: TRBD2; DNA: TGTGCCAGCTTTCACCGGTCTAGCGGGGATACGAACACCGGGGAGCTGTTTTTT; CDR3: CASFHRSSGDTNTGELFF